This T cell receptor beta chain was identified in a study of cytomegalovirus exposure and HLA in healthy donors. Vbeta (60) and Jbeta (13) primers were used in the PCR. Clones were read by immunoSEQ multiplex PCR, and TCRdb kept only the in-frame ones, dropping some. The data show 150,000 to 200,000 clones, approximately 82% seen once. General study results and limits: Altogether, more than 150 TCR beta chains were recorded as cytomegalovirus-associated. A later analysis reportedly identified an Asian-associated ancestry cluster as carrying fewer N-insertions than the roughly 670-donor mean.

Points on this clone: Its target is unknown.

The CDR3 runs to 14 residues. Germline-derived CDR1 and CDR2 are MNHEY and SVGAGI. Trimming removed 2 bases from V and 9 bases from J; junction bases left unmatched: 4. What was sequenced was PBMCs. The receptor was derived from a woman aged 25 to 39 in good health and CMV-seronegative. The chain couples TRBV6-5 to TRBJ2-5, with 12 positions matching TRBD1. The CDR3 loop reads CASSYPGTGGSQYF. DNA for the CDR3: TGTGCCAGCAGTTACCCCGGGACAGGGGGCTCCCAGTACTTC.